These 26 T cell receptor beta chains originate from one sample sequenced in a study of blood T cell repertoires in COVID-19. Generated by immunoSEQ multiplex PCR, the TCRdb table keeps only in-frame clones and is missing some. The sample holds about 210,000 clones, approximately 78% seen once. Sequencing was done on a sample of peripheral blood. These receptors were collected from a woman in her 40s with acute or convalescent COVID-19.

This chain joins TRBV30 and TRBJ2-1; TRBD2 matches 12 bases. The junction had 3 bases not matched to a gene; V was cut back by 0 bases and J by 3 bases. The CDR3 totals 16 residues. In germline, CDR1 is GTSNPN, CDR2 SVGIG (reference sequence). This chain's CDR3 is CAWSVRTSGNYNEQFF. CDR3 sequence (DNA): TGTGCCTGGAGTGTTAGGACTAGCGGGAACTACAATGAGCAGTTCTTC. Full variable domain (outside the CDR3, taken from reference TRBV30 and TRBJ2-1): SQTIHQWPATLVQPVGSPLSLECTVEGTSNPNLYWYRQAAGRGLQLLFYSVGIGQISSEVPQNLSASRPQDRQFILSSKKLLLSDSGFYLCAWSVRTSGNYNEQFFGPGTRLTVL.

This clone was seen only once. The CDR3 DNA follows: TGTGCCATCCTGACAGCGAACACTGAAGCTTTCTTT. Its translation: CAILTANTEAFF. This sequence joins TRBV10-3 and TRBJ1-1; weak D call: TRBD1 (5 bases). Germline V gene lookup returns CDR1 ENHRY and CDR2 SYGVKD. This CDR3 region has 12 residues. Trimming took off 8 bases at V and 1 base at J, with 8 bases between the two ends.

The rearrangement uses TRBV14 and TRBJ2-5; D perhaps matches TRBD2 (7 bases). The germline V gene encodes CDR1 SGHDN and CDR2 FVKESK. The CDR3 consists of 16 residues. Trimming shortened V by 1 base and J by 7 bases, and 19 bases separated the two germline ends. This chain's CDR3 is CASSQGSSGLGGTQYF. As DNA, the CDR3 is TGTGCCAGCAGCCAAGGATCTAGCGGACTAGGGGGGACCCAGTACTTC.

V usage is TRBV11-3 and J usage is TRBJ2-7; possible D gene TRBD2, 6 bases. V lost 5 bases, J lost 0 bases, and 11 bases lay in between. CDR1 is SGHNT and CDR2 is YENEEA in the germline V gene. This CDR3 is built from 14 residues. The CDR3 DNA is TGTGCCAGCAGCCCCGACGGGAGCTCCTACGAGCAGTACTTC. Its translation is CASSPDGSSYEQYF.

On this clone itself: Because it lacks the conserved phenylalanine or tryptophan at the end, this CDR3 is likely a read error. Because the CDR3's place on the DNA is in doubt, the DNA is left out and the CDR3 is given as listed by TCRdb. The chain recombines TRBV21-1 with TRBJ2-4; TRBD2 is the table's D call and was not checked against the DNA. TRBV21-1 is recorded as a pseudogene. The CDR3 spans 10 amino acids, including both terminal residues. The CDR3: CASSKEEALL.

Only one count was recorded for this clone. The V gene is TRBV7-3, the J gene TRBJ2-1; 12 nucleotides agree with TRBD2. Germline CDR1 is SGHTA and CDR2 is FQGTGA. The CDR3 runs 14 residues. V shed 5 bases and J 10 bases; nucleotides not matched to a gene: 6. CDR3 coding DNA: TGTGCCAGCAGCCCCGGACTAGCGGGGAGCGAGCAGTTCTTC. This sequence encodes CASSPGLAGSEQFF.

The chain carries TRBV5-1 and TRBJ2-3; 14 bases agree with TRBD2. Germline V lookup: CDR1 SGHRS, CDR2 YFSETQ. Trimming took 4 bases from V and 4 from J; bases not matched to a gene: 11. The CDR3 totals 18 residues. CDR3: CASSTGGTSGGRADTQYF. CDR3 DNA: TGCGCCAGCAGCACCGGAGGGACTAGCGGGGGAAGGGCAGATACGCAGTATTTT.

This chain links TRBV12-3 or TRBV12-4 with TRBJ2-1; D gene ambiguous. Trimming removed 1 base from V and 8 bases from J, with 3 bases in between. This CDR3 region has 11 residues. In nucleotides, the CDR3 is TGTGCCAGCAGTTTAGTCGATGAGCAGTTCTTC. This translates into CASSLVDEQFF.

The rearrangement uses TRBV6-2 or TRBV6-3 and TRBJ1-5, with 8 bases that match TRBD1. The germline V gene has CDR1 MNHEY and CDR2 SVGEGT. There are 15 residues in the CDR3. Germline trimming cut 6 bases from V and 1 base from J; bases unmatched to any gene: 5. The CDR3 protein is CASSEDRASNQPQHF. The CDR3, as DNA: TGTGCCAGCAGCGAGGACAGGGCGAGCAATCAGCCCCAGCATTTT.

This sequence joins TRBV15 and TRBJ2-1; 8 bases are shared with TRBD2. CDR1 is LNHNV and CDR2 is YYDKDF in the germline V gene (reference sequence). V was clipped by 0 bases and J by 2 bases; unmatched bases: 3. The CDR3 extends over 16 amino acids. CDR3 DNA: TGTGCCACCAGCAGAGATATGACTAGCGCCTACAATGAGCAGTTCTTC. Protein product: CATSRDMTSAYNEQFF.

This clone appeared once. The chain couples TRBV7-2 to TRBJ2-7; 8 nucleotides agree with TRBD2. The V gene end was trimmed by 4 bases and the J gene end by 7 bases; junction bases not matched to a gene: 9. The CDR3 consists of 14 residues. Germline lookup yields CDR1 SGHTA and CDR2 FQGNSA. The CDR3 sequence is CASSSTAGVGEQYF. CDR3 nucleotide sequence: TGTGCCAGCAGCTCGACAGCGGGAGTGGGTGAGCAGTACTTC.

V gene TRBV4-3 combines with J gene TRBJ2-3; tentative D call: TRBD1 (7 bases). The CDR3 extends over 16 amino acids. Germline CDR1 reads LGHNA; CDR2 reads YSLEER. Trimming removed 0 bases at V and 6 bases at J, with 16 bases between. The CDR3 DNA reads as TGCGCCAGCAGCCAAGACGTTGCAGGGGGGAGTGATACGCAGTATTTT. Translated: CASSQDVAGGSDTQYF.

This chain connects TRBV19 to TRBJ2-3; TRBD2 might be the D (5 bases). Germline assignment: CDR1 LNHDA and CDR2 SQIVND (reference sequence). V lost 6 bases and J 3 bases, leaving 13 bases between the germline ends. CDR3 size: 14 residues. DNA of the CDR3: TGTGCCAGTAGCGCAGCGGTTACTACAGATACGCAGTATTTT. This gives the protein CASSAAVTTDTQYF.

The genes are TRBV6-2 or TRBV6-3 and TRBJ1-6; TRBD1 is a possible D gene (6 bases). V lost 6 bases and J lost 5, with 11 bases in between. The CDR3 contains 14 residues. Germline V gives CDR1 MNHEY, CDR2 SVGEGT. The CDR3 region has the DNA TGTGCCAGCAGCCCTTGGACAGATAATTCACCCCTCCACTTT. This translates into CASSPWTDNSPLHF.

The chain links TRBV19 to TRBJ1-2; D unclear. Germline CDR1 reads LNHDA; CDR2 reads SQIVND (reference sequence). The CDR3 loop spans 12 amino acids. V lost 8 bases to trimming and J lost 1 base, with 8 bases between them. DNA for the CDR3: TGTGCCAGTCTCGGTTTTAACTATGGCTACACCTTC. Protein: CASLGFNYGYTF.

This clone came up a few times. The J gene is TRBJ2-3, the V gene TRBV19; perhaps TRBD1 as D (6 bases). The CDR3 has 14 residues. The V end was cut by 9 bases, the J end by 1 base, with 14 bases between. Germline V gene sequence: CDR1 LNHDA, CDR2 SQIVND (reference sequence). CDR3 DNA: TGTGCCAGGACAGGTTGGTCGGGCACAGATACGCAGTATTTT. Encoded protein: CARTGWSGTDTQYF.

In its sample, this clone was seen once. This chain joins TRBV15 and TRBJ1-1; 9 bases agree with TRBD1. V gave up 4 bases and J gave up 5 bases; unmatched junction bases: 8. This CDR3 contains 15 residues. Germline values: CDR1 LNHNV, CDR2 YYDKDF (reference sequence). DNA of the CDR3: TGTGCCACCAGCACCTATGGGACAGGGAGGACTGAAGCTTTCTTT. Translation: CATSTYGTGRTEAFF.

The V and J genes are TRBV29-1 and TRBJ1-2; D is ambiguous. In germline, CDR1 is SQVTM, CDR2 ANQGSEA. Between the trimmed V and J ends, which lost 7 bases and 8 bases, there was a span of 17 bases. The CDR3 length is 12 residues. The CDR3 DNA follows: TGCAGCGCCCTGCGGGGTGAGTGGGGCTACACCTTC. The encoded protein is CSALRGEWGYTF.

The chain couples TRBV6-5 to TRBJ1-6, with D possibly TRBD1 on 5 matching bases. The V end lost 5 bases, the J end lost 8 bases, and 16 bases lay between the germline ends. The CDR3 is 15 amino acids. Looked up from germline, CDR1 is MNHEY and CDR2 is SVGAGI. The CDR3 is CASSTSRGGDSPLHF. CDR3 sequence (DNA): TGTGCCAGCAGTACCTCTCGGGGGGGGGATTCACCCCTCCACTTT.

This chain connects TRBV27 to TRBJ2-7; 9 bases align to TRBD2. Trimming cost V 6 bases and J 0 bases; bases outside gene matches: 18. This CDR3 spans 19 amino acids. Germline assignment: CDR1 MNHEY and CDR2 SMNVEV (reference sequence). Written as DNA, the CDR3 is TGTGCCAGCAGCTCCTCTAAGCTAGCGGGGAGAGGGGTCTCCTACGAGCAGTACTTC. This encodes CASSSSKLAGRGVSYEQYF.

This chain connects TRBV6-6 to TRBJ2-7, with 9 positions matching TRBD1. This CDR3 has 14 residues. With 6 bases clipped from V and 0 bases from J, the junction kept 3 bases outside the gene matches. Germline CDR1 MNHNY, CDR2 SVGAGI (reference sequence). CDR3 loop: CASSQGQGSYEQYF. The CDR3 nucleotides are TGTGCCAGCAGCCAGGGACAGGGCTCCTACGAGCAGTACTTC.

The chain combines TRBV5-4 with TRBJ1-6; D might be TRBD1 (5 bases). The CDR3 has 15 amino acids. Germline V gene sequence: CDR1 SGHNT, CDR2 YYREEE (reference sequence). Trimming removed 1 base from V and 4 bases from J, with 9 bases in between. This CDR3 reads CASSLRGPYNSPLHF. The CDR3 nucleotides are TGTGCCAGCAGCTTGAGGGGCCCTTATAATTCACCCCTCCACTTT. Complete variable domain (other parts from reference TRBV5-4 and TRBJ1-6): ETGVTQSPTHLIKTRGQQVTLRCSSQSGHNTVSWYQQALGQGPQFIFQYYREEENGRGNFPPRFSGLQFPNYSSELNVNALELDDSALYLCASSLRGPYNSPLHFGNGTRLTVT.

DNA of the CDR3: TGTGCCAGCTCCTTAGGACCGGGGGGGTACAATGAGCAGTTCTTC. Protein product: CASSLGPGGYNEQFF. The chain links TRBV6-4 to TRBJ2-1; 8 bases agree with TRBD2. CDR3 size: 15 residues. The germline CDR1 and CDR2 sequences are MRHNA and SNTAGT. V shed 8 bases and J 4 bases; nucleotides not matched to a gene: 10.

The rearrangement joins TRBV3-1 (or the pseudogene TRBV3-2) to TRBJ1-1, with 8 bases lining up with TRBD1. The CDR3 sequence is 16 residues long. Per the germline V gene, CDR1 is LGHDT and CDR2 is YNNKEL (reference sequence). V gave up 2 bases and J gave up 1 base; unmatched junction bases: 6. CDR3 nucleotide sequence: TGTGCCAGCAGCCAACCCTCCGGGACAGGGAACACTGAAGCTTTCTTT. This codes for CASSQPSGTGNTEAFF.

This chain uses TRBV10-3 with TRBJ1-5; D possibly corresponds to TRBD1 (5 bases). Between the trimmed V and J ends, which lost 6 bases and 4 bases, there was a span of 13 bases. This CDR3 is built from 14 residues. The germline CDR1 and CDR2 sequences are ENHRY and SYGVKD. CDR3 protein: CAISGSGGNQPQHF. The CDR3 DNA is TGTGCCATCAGCGGGTCCGGGGGGAATCAGCCCCAGCATTTT.

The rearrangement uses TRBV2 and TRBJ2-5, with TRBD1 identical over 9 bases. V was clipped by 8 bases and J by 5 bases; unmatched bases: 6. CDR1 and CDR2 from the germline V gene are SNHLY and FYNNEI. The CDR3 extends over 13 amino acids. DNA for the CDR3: TGTGCCAGCGGGAGGGACAGGGAGGAGACCCAGTACTTC. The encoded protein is CASGRDREETQYF. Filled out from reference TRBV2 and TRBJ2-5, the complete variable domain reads EPEVTQTPSHQVTQMGQEVILRCVPISNHLYFYWYRQILGQKVEFLVSFYNNEISEKSEIFDDQFSVERPDGSNFTLKIRSTKLEDSAMYFCASGRDREETQYFGPGTRLLVL.